What follows are 12 T cell receptor beta chains derived from one specimen sequenced in a study of regulatory T cells in long-lasting Graves disease. For TCR beta, libraries came from iRepertoire HTBI primers and Arm-PCR of CDR3 regions. MiXCR was run by TCRdb on the multiplex PCR reads, yielding one entry per CDR3 protein. The sample lists hundreds of thousands of distinct CDR3 sequences; around an eighth were seen once. Sample time point: newly diagnosed GD, antithyroid drugs for less than 3 months. Researchers made the TCR library from RNA that was extracted from PBMCs. This sample also appeared in a second study, on T cells in Graves' hyperthyroidism and ophthalmopathy.

Sequencing was performed on peripheral blood mononuclear cells (PBMCs), taken at new diagnosis, from a patient treated with antithyroid drugs. The receptors come from a man aged 25 to 40 with Graves disease.

In this sample, this clonotype turned up many times. The V gene is TRBV6-2 or TRBV6-3, the J gene TRBJ1-1; D call uncertain. CDR1 and CDR2 (germline): MNHEY, SVGEGT. V was trimmed by 8 bases and J by 10 bases, leaving 23 bases between them. CDR3 size: 14 residues. CDR3 DNA: TGTGCCAGCGGGTCCGGTGCGGTTGACCGCGGAGCTTTCTTT. This encodes CASGSGAVDRGAFF.

At least ten counts were recorded for this clonotype. The rearrangement joins TRBV25-1 to TRBJ2-7; 8 bases are a match to TRBD2. J gave up 6 bases and V 1 base, and 8 bases lay outside the gene matches. Germline V lookup: CDR1 MGHDK, CDR2 SYGVNS. This CDR3 has 15 residues. For the CDR3, the DNA is TGTGCCAGCAGTGAATCGGGGACTAGTGGTATCGAGCAGTACTTC. It codes for CASSESGTSGIEQYF.

Ten or more counts support this clonotype. This chain uses TRBV6-2 or TRBV6-3 with TRBJ2-7; D is uncertain. The CDR3 is made up of 12 amino acids. CDR1 is MNHEY and CDR2 is SVGEGT in the germline V gene. V dropped 6 bases and J dropped 2 bases, with 8 bases sitting between them. CDR3 in DNA: TGTGCCAGCAGCTACGGACCCTACGAGCAGTACTTC. Translating gives CASSYGPYEQYF.

This clonotype has ten or more counts. The chain links TRBV7-2 to TRBJ2-5, with 7 nucleotides matching TRBD2. Germline V gives CDR1 SGHTA, CDR2 FQGNSA. This CDR3 is built from 16 residues. With V trimmed by 4 bases and J by 2 bases, 10 bases remained unmatched. The CDR3 coding sequence is TGTGCCAGCAGCTCGCAGGAGTGGGGGGGACAAGAGACCCAGTACTTC. Its protein is CASSSQEWGGQETQYF.

This clonotype was observed a handful of times. V usage is TRBV4-1 and J usage is TRBJ2-7, with TRBD2 matching over 12 bases. J gave up 7 bases and V 5 bases, and 15 bases lay outside the gene matches. This CDR3 has 17 amino acids. In germline, CDR1 is MGHRA, CDR2 YSYEKL. The DNA of the CDR3 is TGCGCCAGCAGCGCCCGACTAGCGGGAGTCGCTATCCGGGAGCAGTACTTC. Translation gives CASSARLAGVAIREQYF.

Of note for this clonotype: This likely traces to a read error, being one base from a far larger clone. V is TRBV7-8 and J is TRBJ2-1; D possibly corresponds to TRBD2 (5 bases). The assigned J gene may be wrong: the sequence end matches TRBJ2-3 better. Germline lookup yields CDR1 SGHVS and CDR2 FQNEAQ. The CDR3 extends over 14 amino acids. The CDR3 region is CASSPGSGTDTQYF. CDR3 in DNA: TGTGCCAGCAGCCCCGGCTCGGGGACAGATACGCAGTATTTT.

The V gene is TRBV5-4, the J gene TRBJ1-4; 8 positions agree with TRBD1. CDR1 is SGHNT, CDR2 YYREEE, per germline (reference sequence). CDR3 length equals 16 residues. Unmatched junction bases numbered 11, after V lost 4 bases and J lost 6 bases. The CDR3 here is CASSRPGTGRYEKLFF. The CDR3 DNA follows: TGTGCCAGCAGCCGCCCCGGGACAGGACGCTATGAAAAACTGTTTTTT.

This clonotype was counted between two and nine times. The V call is TRBV5-1, the J call TRBJ2-7; 7 bases fit TRBD1. V shed 3 bases, J shed 1 base, and the junction held 7 bases outside the gene matches. This CDR3 has 15 amino acids. Looked up from germline, CDR1 is SGHRS and CDR2 is YFSETQ. In nucleotides, the CDR3 is TGCGCCAGCAGCTGGGGTAGGGGACAGTCCTACGAGCAGTACTTC. This gives the protein CASSWGRGQSYEQYF.

This clonotype was seen ten or more times. The rearrangement joins TRBV27 to TRBJ1-4; unclear D gene. Trimming cost V 7 bases and J 10 bases, with 19 bases left between them. The CDR3 runs 14 residues. Looked up from germline, CDR1 is MNHEY and CDR2 is SMNVEV (reference sequence). The CDR3 is CASMSHSVVGKLFF. The CDR3 DNA sequence: TGTGCCAGCATGTCTCACAGTGTTGTAGGAAAACTGTTTTTT. Variable domain in full (rest from reference TRBV27 and TRBJ1-4): EAQVTQNPRYLITVTGKKLTVTCSQNMNHEYMSWYRQDPGLGLRQIYYSMNVEVTDKGDVPEGYKVSRKEKRNFPLILESPSPNQTSLYFCASMSHSVVGKLFFGSGTQLSVL.

Ten or more counts support this clonotype. The rearrangement joins TRBV6-2 or TRBV6-3 to TRBJ2-7; D is ambiguous. The germline gives CDR1 MNHEY, CDR2 SVGEGT. The V and J ends lost 8 bases and 0 bases respectively, with 8 bases between them. The CDR3 spans 12 residues. CDR3 sequence reads: CASRLVSYEQYF. CDR3 DNA sequence: TGTGCCAGCCGCCTAGTCTCCTACGAGCAGTACTTC.

This clonotype was counted at least ten times. V and J are TRBV2 and TRBJ1-6; D is perhaps TRBD1 (5 bases). Trimming removed 8 bases from V and 2 bases from J, with 10 bases in between. This CDR3 contains 14 residues. CDR1 and CDR2 from the germline V gene are SNHLY and FYNNEI. CDR3 loop: CASRRQPYNSPLHF. CDR3 sequence (DNA): TGTGCCAGCCGCAGACAGCCCTATAATTCACCCCTCCACTTT. The entire variable domain, with the rest obtained from reference TRBV2 and TRBJ1-6, is as follows: EPEVTQTPSHQVTQMGQEVILRCVPISNHLYFYWYRQILGQKVEFLVSFYNNEISEKSEIFDDQFSVERPDGSNFTLKIRSTKLEDSAMYFCASRRQPYNSPLHFGNGTRLTVT.

This clonotype was counted many times. This sequence joins TRBV10-3 and TRBJ1-5; D not certain. CDR1 is ENHRY, CDR2 SYGVKD, per germline. The V and J ends lost 0 bases and 5 bases respectively, with 14 bases between them. This CDR3 has 16 residues. CDR3: CAISESGRSGDQPQHF. The CDR3 DNA reads as TGTGCCATCAGTGAGTCTGGCAGGTCCGGTGATCAGCCCCAGCATTTT.